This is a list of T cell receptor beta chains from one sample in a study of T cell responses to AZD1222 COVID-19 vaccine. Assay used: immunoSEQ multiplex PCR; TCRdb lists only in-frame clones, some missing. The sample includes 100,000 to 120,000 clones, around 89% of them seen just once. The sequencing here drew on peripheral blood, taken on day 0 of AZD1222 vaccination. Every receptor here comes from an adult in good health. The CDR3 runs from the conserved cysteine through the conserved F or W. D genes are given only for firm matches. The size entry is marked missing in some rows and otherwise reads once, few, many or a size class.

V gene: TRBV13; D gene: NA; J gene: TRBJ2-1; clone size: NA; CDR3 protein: CASSLPASYNEQFF; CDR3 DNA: TGTGCCAGCAGCTTACCAGCTTCCTACAATGAGCAGTTCTTC
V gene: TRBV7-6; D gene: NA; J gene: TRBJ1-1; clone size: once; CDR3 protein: CASSPGEGRNTEAFF; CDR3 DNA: TGTGCCAGCAGCCCCGGGGAAGGTAGGAACACTGAAGCTTTCTTT
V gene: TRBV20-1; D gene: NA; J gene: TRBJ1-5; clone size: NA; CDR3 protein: CSASTGTYSNQPQHF; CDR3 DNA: TGCAGTGCTAGTACAGGGACCTATAGCAATCAGCCCCAGCATTTT
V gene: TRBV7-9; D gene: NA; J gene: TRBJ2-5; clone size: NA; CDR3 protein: CASSLAGGRGPGETQYF; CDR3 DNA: TGTGCCAGCAGCTTAGCGGGTGGTCGGGGTCCGGGAGAGACCCAGTACTTC
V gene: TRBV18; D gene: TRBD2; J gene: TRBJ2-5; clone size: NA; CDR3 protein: CASSPRLAGGQETQYF; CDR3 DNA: TGTGCCAGCTCACCACGGCTAGCGGGGGGCCAAGAGACCCAGTACTTC
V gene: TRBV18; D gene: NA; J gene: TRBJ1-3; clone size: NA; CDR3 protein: CASSPPIQANTIYF; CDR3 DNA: TGTGCCAGCTCACCACCGATCCAGGCAAACACCATATATTTT
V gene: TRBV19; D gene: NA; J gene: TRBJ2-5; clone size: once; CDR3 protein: CASSIELRAETQYF; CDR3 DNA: TGTGCCAGCTCTATAGAACTTAGGGCCGAGACCCAGTACTTC
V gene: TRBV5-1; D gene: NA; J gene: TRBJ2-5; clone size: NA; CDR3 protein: CASSLASGQETQYF; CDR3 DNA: TGCGCCAGCAGCTTGGCGTCAGGGCAAGAGACCCAGTACTTC
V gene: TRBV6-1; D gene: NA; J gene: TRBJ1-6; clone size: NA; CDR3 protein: CASSEVEHNSPLHF; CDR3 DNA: TGTGCCAGCAGTGAAGTGGAGCATAATTCACCCCTCCACTTT
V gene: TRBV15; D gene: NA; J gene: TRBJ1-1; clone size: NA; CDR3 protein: CATSRDRGSTEAFF; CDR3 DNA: TGTGCCACCAGCAGAGACAGGGGATCCACTGAAGCTTTCTTT
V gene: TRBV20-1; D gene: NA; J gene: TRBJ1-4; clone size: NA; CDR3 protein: CSARRNEKLFF; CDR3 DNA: TGCAGTGCTAGACGAAATGAAAAACTGTTTTTT
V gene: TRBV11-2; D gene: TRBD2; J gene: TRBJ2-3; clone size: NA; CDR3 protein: CASSTGLAGGSTDTQYF; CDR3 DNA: TGTGCCAGCAGCACCGGACTAGCGGGAGGCAGCACAGATACGCAGTATTTT
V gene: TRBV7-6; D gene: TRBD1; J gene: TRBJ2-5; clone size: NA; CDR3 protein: CASSLVAGTGGQETQYF; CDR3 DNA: TGTGCCAGCAGCTTAGTAGCCGGGACAGGGGGCCAGGAGACCCAGTACTTC
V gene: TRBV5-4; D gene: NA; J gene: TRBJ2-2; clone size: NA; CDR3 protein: CASSPRATGRSGELFF; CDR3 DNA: TGTGCCAGCAGCCCCCGCGCAACGGGAAGGTCCGGGGAGCTGTTTTTT
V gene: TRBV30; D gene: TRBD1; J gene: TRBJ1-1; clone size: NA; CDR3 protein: CAWASLSGRGLGTEAFF; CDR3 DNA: TGTGCCTGGGCTTCTCTCTCGGGCAGGGGGCTGGGCACTGAAGCTTTCTTT
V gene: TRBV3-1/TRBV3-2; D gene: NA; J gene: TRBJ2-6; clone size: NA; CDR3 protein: CASSQARSGANVLTF; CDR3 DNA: TGTGCCAGCAGCCAAGCCCGCTCTGGGGCCAACGTCCTGACTTTC
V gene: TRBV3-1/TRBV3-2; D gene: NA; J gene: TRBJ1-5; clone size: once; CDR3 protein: CASSHNPTGVGQPQHF; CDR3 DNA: TGTGCCAGCAGCCATAATCCGACAGGAGTCGGGCAGCCCCAGCATTTT